This T cell receptor beta chain was observed in a study of shared clonotypes between healthy human individuals. Study-level background: Each donor had three CD4 naive, three CD4 memory, two CD8 naive and one CD8 memory plate.

Study results and caveats: Against clonotypes common to all four donors, non-shared ones had lower generation probabilities. Generally, naive subsets came out with larger estimated richness than memory subsets.

Germline CDR1 SGDLS, CDR2 YYNGEE. This CDR3 comprises 15 residues. Between the trimmed V and J ends, which lost 4 bases and 0 bases, there was a span of 10 bases. Regarding this clone: What it binds is not known.

The method was immunoSEQ multiplex PCR; TCRdb's version includes in-frame clones alone and lacks a portion of them. The profile shows about 2.4 million clones, approximately 92% of them singletons. The source of this sequence is a man aged 18 to 30 in good health. The chain recombines TRBV9 with TRBJ2-2; D may match TRBD1 or TRBD2 (5 bases each). Sequenced material: naive CD4+ T cells sorted from blood. Subset given: CD45RA+ positively selected. In nucleotides, the CDR3 is TGTGCCAGCAGCCAAGGGACCACGAACACCGGGGAGCTGTTTTTT. This translates into CASSQGTTNTGELFF.